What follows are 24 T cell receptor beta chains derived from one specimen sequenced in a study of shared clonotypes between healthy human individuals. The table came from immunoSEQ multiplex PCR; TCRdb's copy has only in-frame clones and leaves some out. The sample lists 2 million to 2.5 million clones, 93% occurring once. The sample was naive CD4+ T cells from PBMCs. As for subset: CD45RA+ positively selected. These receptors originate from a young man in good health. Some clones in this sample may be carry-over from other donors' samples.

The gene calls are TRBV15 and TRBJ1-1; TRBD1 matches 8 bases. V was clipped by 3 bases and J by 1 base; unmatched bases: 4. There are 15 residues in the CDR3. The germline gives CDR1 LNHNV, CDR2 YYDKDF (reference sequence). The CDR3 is CATSRGTGPNTEAFF. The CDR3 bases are TGTGCCACCAGCAGGGGGACAGGTCCGAACACTGAAGCTTTCTTT. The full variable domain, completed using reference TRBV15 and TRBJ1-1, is DAMVIQNPRYQVTQFGKPVTLSCSQTLNHNVMYWYQQKSSQAPKLLFHYYDKDFNNEADTPDNFQSRRPNTSFCFLDIRSPGLGDTAMYLCATSRGTGPNTEAFFGQGTRLTVV.

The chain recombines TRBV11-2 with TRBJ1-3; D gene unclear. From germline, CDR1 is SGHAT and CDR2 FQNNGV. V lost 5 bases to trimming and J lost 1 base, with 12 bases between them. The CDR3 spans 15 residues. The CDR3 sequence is CASSQVRGSGNTIYF. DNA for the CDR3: TGTGCCAGCAGCCAAGTGCGGGGTTCTGGAAACACCATATATTTT.

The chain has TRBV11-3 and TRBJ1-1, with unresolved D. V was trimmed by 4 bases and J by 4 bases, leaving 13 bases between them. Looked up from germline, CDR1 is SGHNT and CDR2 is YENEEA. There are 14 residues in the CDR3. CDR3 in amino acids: CASSSLASGTEAFF. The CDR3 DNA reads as TGTGCCAGCAGCTCCCTCGCCTCTGGCACTGAAGCTTTCTTT.

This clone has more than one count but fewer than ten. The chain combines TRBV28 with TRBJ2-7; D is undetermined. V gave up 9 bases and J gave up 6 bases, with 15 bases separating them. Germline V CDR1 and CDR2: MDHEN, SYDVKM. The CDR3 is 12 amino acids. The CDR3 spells CASGDQQTEQYF. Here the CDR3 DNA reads TGTGCCAGTGGAGACCAGCAGACCGAGCAGTACTTC.

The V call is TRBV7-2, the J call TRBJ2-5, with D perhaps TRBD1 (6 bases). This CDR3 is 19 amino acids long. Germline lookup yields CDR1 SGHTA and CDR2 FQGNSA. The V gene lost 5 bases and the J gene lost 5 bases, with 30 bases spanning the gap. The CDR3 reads CASSPLLRGSQRRGETQYF. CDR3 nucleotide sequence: TGTGCCAGCAGCCCCCTATTAAGGGGGAGCCAACGAAGGGGGGAGACCCAGTACTTC.

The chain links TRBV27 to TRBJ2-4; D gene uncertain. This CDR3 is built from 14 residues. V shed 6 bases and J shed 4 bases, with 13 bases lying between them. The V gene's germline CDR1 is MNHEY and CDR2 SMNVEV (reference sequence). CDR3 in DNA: TGTGCCAGCAGCACGACCCAGAGGAAAAACATTCAGTACTTC. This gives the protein CASSTTQRKNIQYF.

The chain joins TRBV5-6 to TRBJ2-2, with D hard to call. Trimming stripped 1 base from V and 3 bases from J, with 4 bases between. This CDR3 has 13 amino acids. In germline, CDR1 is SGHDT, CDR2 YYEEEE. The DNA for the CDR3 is TGTGCCAGCAGCTTGACAGACACCGGGGAGCTGTTTTTT. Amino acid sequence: CASSLTDTGELFF. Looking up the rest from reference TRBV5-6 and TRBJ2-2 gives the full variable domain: DAGVTQSPTHLIKTRGQQVTLRCSPKSGHDTVSWYQQALGQGPQFIFQYYEEEERQRGNFPDRFSGHQFPNYSSELNVNALLLGDSALYLCASSLTDTGELFFGEGSRLTVL.

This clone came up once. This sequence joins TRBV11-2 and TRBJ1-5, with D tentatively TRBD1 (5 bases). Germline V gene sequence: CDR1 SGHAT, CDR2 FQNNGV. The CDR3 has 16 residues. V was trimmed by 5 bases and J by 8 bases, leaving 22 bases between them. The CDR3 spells CASSPSVWGSAEPQHF. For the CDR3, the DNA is TGTGCCAGCAGCCCGTCAGTGTGGGGGAGCGCGGAGCCCCAGCATTTT.

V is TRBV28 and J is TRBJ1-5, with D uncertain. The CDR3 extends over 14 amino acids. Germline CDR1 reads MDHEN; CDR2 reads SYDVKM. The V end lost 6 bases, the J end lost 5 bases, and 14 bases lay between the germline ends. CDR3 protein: CASSHPSGHQPQHF. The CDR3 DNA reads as TGTGCCAGCAGCCATCCCTCCGGGCATCAGCCCCAGCATTTT.

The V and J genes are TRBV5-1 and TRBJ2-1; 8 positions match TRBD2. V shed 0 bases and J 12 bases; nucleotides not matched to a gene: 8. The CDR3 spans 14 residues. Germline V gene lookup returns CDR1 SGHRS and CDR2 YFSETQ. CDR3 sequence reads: CASSLATPREGQFF. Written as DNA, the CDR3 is TGCGCCAGCAGCTTGGCGACCCCCCGGGAGGGGCAGTTCTTC.

The CDR3 sequence is CAWRETSTEAFF. The CDR3 coding sequence is TGTGCCTGGAGGGAGACAAGCACTGAAGCTTTCTTT. The chain employs TRBV30 and TRBJ1-1; D call uncertain. Germline lookup yields CDR1 GTSNPN and CDR2 SVGIG (reference sequence). The CDR3 totals 12 residues. V shed 3 bases and J shed 4 bases, with 9 bases lying between them.

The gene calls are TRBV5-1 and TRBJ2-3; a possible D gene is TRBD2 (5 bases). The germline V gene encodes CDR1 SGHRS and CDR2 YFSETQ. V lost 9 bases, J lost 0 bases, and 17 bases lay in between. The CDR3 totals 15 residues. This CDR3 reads CANSRGSSSTDTQYF. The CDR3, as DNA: TGCGCCAATTCGCGCGGGTCCTCTAGCACAGATACGCAGTATTTT.

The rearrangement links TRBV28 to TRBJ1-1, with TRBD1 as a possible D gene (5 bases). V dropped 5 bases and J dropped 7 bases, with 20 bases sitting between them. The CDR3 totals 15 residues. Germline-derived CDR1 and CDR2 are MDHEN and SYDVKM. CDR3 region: CASSPQGEGTYEAFF. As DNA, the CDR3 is TGTGCCAGCAGTCCTCAAGGTGAAGGGACTTATGAAGCTTTCTTT.

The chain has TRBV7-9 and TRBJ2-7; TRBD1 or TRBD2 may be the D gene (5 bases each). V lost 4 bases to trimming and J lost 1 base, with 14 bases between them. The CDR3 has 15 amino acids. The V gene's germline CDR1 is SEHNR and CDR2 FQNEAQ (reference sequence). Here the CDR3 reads CASSSGRDASYEQYF. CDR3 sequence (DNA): TGTGCCAGCAGCTCCGGCCGGGACGCATCCTACGAGCAGTACTTC.

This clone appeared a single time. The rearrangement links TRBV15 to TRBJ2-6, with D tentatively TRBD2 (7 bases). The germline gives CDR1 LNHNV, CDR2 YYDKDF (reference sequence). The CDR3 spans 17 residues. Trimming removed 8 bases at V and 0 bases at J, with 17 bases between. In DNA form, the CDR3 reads TGTGCCACCGCCCGGGGGGCGGCTCCCTCTGGGGCCAACGTCCTGACTTTC. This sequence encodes CATARGAAPSGANVLTF.

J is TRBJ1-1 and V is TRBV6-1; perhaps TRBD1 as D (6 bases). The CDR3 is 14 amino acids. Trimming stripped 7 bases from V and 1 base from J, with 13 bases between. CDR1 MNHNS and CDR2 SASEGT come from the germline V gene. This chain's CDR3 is CASTEGTRNTEAFF. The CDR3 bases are TGTGCCAGCACGGAAGGGACAAGGAACACTGAAGCTTTCTTT.

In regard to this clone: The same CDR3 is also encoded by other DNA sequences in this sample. CDR3 amino acids: CASSVAKEETQYF. The CDR3 DNA reads TGTGCCAGCAGCGTAGCCAAGGAAGAGACCCAGTACTTC. This sequence joins TRBV9 and TRBJ2-5, with D hard to call. V was pared by 0 bases and J by 3 bases, with 6 bases between. Per germline, CDR1 SGDLS and CDR2 YYNGEE. The CDR3 loop spans 13 amino acids.

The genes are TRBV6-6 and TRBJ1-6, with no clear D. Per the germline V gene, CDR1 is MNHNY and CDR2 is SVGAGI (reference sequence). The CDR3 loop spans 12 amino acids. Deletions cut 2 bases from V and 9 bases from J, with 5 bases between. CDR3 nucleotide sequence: TGTGCCAGCAGTTACCTCGGTTCACCCCTCCACTTT. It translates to CASSYLGSPLHF.

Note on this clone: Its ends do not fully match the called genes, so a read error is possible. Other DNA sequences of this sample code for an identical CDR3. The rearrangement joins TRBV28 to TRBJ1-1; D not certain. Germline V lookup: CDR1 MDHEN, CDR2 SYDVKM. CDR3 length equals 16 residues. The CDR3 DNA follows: TGTGCCAGCAGTACACGGACGGGAATGGGGAACACTGAAGCCTTCTTT. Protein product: CASSTRTGMGNTEAFF.

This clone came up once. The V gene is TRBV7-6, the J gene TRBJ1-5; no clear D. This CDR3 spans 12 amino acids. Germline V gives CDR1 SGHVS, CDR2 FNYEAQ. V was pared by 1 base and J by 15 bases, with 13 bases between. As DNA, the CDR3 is TGTGCCAGCAGCTTAGTGGCAGACCCATGGCATTTT. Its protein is CASSLVADPWHF.

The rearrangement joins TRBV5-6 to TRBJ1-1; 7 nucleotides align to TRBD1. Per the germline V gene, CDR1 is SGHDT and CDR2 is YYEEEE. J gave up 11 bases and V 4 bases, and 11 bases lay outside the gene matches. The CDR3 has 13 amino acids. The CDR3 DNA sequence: TGTGCCAGCAGCCTAGACAGGGTCTATAGGGCTTTCTTT. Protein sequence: CASSLDRVYRAFF.

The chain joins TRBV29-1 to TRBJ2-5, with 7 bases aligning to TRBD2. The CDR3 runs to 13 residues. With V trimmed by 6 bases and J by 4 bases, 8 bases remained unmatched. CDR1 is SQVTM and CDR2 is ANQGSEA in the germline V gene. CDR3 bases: TGCAGCGTGTCTAGCGGTCTTCGAGAGACCCAGTACTTC. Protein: CSVSSGLRETQYF.

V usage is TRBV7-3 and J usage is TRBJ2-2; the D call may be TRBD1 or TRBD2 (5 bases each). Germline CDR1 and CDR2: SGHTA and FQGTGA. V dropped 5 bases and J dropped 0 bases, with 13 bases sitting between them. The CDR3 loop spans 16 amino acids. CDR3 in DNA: TGTGCCAGCAGCCAGCCGGGGCCTACGAACACCGGGGAGCTGTTTTTT. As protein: CASSQPGPTNTGELFF.

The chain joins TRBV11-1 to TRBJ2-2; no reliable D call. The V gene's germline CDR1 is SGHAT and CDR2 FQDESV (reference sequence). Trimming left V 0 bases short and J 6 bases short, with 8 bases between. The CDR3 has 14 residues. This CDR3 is CASSLAMSSGELFF. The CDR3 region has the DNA TGTGCCAGCAGCTTAGCGATGTCGTCCGGGGAGCTGTTTTTT.